Presented here are 2 T cell receptor beta chains from one specimen sequenced in a study of OX40 agonist ivuxolimab in advanced cancers. Repertoires were generated with immunoSEQ multiplex PCR, while TCRdb's copy carries only in-frame clones and drops some. Seen here are some 100,000 clones, 70% to 90% observed once, and the top ten hold 0.82%. The source was CD4+ or CD8+ T cells sorted from blood, collected in a trial of the OX40 agonist ivuxolimab. These receptors were obtained from an adult with an advanced solid tumor such as melanoma, head and neck, liver or kidney cancer.

This clone was seen just once. The chain carries TRBV6-5 and TRBJ2-7, with 10 bases that match TRBD1. CDR1 MNHEY and CDR2 SVGAGI come from the germline V gene. CDR3 length: 13 residues. The trim removed 8 bases at V and 3 bases at J, leaving 4 bases unmatched. This chain's CDR3 is CASGTGEIYEQYV. CDR3 nucleotide sequence: TGTGCCAGCGGGACAGGGGAAATCTACGAGCAGTACGTC.

This sequence joins TRBV2 and TRBJ2-3, with D possibly TRBD2 on 5 matching bases. This CDR3 spans 15 amino acids. V gave up 0 bases and J gave up 2 bases, with 9 bases separating them. Germline CDR1 is SNHLY and CDR2 is FYNNEI. The CDR3 DNA follows: TGTGCCAGCAGTGAAGCCCTAGCAATCACAGATACGCAGTATTTT. It specifies CASSEALAITDTQYF.